These 3 T cell receptor beta chains originate from one sample sequenced in a study of blood T cell repertoires in COVID-19. Only in-frame clones appear in the TCRdb table, and some are missing; sequencing was by immunoSEQ multiplex PCR. Of about 240,000 clones listed, 80% to 90% were seen once; the top ten hold 6.2%. The sample was peripheral blood. These TCRs come from a man in his 60s with acute or convalescent COVID-19.

V gene TRBV28 combines with J gene TRBJ1-6; 7 nucleotides line up with TRBD1. Germline CDR1 and CDR2: MDHEN and SYDVKM. The CDR3 is 14 amino acids. V lost 5 bases and J lost 10; bases outside the gene matches: 8. The CDR3 DNA is TGTGCCAGCAGTCCCCAGGGGGGCGGCTCACCCCTCCACTTT. This encodes CASSPQGGGSPLHF. The whole variable domain, remainder taken from reference TRBV28 and TRBJ1-6, is DVKVTQSSRYLVKRTGEKVFLECVQDMDHENMFWYRQDPGLGLRLIYFSYDVKMKEKGDIPEGYSVSREKKERFSLILESASTNQTSMYLCASSPQGGGSPLHFGNGTRLTVT.

The chain carries TRBV11-2 and TRBJ1-1, with 7 bases identical to TRBD1. CDR3 length equals 14 residues. V shed 5 bases, J shed 5 bases, and the junction held 8 bases outside the gene matches. Germline CDR1 is SGHAT and CDR2 is FQNNGV. CDR3 protein: CASSTRQGVTEAFF. For the CDR3, the DNA is TGTGCCAGCAGCACTAGACAGGGAGTTACTGAAGCTTTCTTT.

V and J are TRBV7-6 and TRBJ2-3; 10 positions match TRBD2. After removal of 4 bases from V and 2 bases from J, the junction contained 3 bases not matched to a gene. The CDR3 sequence is 15 residues long. CDR1 and CDR2 from the germline V gene are SGHVS and FNYEAQ. The CDR3 loop is CASSSSGRATDTQYF. The CDR3 coding sequence is TGTGCCAGCAGCTCGAGCGGGAGGGCCACAGATACGCAGTATTTT.